These T cell receptor beta chains were read from a single sample in a study of fetal regulatory T cell absence and autoimmunity. Sequenced by immunoSEQ multiplex PCR; TCRdb stores in-frame clones only, minus some. Of 46,000 or so clones in the sample, about four fifths were seen once. The sequenced sample was cord blood. The receptor source for this set is a newborn boy with IPEX syndrome. CDR3s include the opening cysteine and the closing phenylalanine or tryptophan. A D gene is named only where the DNA matches it firmly. Some rows mark clone size as missing; the rest say once, few, many or name a class of expanded clone.

TRBJ2-7	TRBV29-1	.	TRBD2	CSVEGLAGLYEQYF	TGCAGCGTTGAGGGTCTAGCGGGGCTCTACGAGCAGTACTTC
TRBJ2-5	TRBV13	.	TRBD1	CASSSPGQGTQETQYF	TGTGCCAGCAGCTCTCCGGGACAGGGGACACAAGAGACCCAGTACTTC
TRBJ1-1	TRBV7-2	.	.	CASSLVFGVTEAFF	TGTGCCAGCAGCTTAGTATTTGGGGTCACTGAAGCTTTCTTT
TRBJ2-7	TRBV11-2	.	TRBD2	CASSSLAGPYEQYF	TGTGCCAGCAGCTCACTAGCGGGGCCTTACGAGCAGTACTTC
TRBJ1-1	TRBV18	few	.	CASSQGTEAFF	TGTGCCAGCTCACAGGGGACTGAAGCTTTCTTT
TRBJ2-7	TRBV5-4	few	TRBD2	CASSSRGGYEQYF	TGTGCCAGCAGCTCCCGGGGAGGGTACGAGCAGTACTTC
TRBJ2-7	TRBV5-6	.	.	CASSPRDSSYEQYF	TGTGCCAGCAGCCCCCGGGACTCCTCCTACGAGCAGTACTTC
TRBJ1-5	TRBV25-1	.	.	CASSGGPRHQPQHF	TGTGCCAGCAGTGGGGGACCCCGCCATCAGCCCCAGCATTTT
TRBJ1-2	TRBV19	few	.	CASSRRGSYGYTF	TGTGCCAGTAGCCGAAGGGGGTCCTATGGCTACACCTTC
TRBJ2-7	TRBV30	few	.	CAWSVGGTSYEQYF	TGTGCCTGGAGTGTCGGGGGAACATCCTACGAGCAGTACTTC
TRBJ2-7	TRBV5-5	few	.	CASSYSGRPSYEQYF	TGTGCCAGCAGCTACTCGGGGAGGCCATCCTACGAGCAGTACTTC
TRBJ2-6	TRBV19	.	.	CASSLQSISSGANVLTF	TGTGCCAGTAGTCTACAGAGTATCAGCTCTGGGGCCAACGTCCTGACTTTC
TRBJ2-3	TRBV7-9	.	.	CASSLWGRGTDTQYF	TGTGCCAGCAGCTTATGGGGCAGGGGCACAGATACGCAGTATTTT
TRBJ2-3	TRBV11-2	once	TRBD2	CASSFTSGHTDTQYF	TGTGCCAGCAGCTTCACTAGCGGCCACACAGATACGCAGTATTTT
TRBJ1-4	TRBV12-5	.	.	CASGLGRNEKLFF	TGTGCTAGTGGACTCGGACGGAATGAAAAACTGTTTTTT
TRBJ1-2	TRBV19	few	.	CASSVGRLYGYTF	TGTGCCAGTAGTGTCGGCAGGCTCTATGGCTACACCTTC
TRBJ2-7	TRBV6-1	.	.	CASRDFSRPYEQYF	TGTGCCAGCAGGGACTTCTCTAGGCCCTACGAGCAGTACTTC
TRBJ2-7	TRBV10-3	few	.	CAISESTGSVYEQYF	TGTGCCATCAGTGAGTCAACAGGGTCAGTGTACGAGCAGTACTTC
TRBJ2-1	TRBV5-1	.	TRBD1	CASRGRDRDFGEQFF	TGCGCCAGCAGGGGCCGGGACAGGGACTTCGGTGAGCAGTTCTTC
TRBJ2-1	TRBV6-5	.	TRBD2	CASRSSGSTYNEQFF	TGTGCCAGCAGGTCTAGCGGAAGTACCTACAATGAGCAGTTCTTC